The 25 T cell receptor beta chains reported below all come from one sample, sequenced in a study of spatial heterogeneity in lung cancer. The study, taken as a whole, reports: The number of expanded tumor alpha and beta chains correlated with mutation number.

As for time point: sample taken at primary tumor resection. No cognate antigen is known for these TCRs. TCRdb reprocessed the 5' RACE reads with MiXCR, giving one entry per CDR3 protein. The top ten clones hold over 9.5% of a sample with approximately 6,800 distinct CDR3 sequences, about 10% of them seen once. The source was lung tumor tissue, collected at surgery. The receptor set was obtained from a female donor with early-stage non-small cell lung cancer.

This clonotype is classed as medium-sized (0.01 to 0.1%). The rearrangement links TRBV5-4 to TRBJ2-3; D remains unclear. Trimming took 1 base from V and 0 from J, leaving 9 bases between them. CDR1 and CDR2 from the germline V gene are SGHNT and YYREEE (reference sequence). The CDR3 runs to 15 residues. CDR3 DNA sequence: TGTGCCAGCAGCTTGAGAGGATCTAGCACAGATACGCAGTATTTT. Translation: CASSLRGSSTDTQYF. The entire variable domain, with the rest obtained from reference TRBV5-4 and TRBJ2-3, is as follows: ETGVTQSPTHLIKTRGQQVTLRCSSQSGHNTVSWYQQALGQGPQFIFQYYREEENGRGNFPPRFSGLQFPNYSSELNVNALELDDSALYLCASSLRGSSTDTQYFGPGTRLTVL.

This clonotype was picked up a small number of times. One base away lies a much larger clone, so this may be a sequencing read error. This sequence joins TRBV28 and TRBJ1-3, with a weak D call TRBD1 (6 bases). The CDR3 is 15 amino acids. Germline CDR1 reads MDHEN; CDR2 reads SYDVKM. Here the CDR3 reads CASSGGTSSENTIYF. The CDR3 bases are TGTGCCAGCAGTGGGGGCACAAGCTCTGAAAACACCATATATTTT.

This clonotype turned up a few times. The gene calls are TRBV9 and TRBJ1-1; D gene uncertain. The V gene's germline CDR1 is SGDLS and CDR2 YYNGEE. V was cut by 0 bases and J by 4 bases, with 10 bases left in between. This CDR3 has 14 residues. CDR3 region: CASSVDSSSTEAFF. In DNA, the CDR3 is TGTGCCAGCAGCGTAGACTCCAGCAGCACTGAAGCTTTCTTT.

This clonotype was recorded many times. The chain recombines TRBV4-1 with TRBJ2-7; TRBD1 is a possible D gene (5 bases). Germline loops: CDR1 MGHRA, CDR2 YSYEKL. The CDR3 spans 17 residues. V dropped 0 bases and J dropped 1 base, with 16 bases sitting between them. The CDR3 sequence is CASSQDLRTGPSYEQYF. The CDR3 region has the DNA TGCGCCAGCAGCCAAGATCTTAGAACAGGTCCTTCCTACGAGCAGTACTTC.

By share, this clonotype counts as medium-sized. In DNA, the CDR3 is TGTGCCAGCAGTTTCCTCGATAGCAATCAGCCCCAGCATTTT. This encodes CASSFLDSNQPQHF. The chain employs TRBV12-3 or TRBV12-4 and TRBJ1-5; D is unresolved. Deletions cut 3 bases from V and 0 bases from J, with 6 bases between. The length of the CDR3 is 14 residues.

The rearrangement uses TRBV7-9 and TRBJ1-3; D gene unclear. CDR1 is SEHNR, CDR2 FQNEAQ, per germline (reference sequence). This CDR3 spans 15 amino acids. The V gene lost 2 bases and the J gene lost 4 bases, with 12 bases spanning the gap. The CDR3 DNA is TGTGCCAGCAGCTTAATCCAGAATCGGGGAAACACCATATATTTT. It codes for CASSLIQNRGNTIYF.

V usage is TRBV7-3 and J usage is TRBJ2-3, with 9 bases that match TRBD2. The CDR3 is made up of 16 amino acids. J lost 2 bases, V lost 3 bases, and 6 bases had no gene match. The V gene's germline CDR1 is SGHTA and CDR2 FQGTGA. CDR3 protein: CASSLASGAATDTQYF. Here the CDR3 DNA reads TGTGCCAGCAGCTTGGCTAGCGGGGCCGCCACAGATACGCAGTATTTT.

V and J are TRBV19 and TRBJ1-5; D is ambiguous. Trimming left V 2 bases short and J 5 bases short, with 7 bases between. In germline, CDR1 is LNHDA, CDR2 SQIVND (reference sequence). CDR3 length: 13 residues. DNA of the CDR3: TGTGCCAGTAGTATACCCTGGGATCAGCCCCAGCATTTT. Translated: CASSIPWDQPQHF. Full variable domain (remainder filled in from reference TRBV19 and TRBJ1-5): DGGITQSPKYLFRKEGQNVTLSCEQNLNHDAMYWYRQDPGQGLRLIYYSQIVNDFQKGDIAEGYSVSREKKESFPLTVTSAQKNPTAFYLCASSIPWDQPQHFGDGTRLSIL.

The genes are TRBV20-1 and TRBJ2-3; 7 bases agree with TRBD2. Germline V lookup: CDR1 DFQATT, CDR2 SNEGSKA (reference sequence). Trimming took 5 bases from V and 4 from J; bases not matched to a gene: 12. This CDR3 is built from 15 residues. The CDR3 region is CSAPLSGDIADTQYF. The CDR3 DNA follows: TGCAGTGCTCCCTTGAGCGGGGATATCGCAGATACGCAGTATTTT.

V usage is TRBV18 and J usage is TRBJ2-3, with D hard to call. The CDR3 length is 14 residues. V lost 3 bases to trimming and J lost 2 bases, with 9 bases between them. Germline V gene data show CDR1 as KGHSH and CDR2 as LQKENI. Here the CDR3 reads CASSPGRLTDTQYF. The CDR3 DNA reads TGTGCCAGCTCACCGGGCAGACTCACAGATACGCAGTATTTT.

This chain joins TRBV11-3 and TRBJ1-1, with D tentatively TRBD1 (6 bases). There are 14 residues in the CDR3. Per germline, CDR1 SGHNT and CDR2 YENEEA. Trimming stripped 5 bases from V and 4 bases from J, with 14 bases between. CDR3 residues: CASSRHRVSTEAFF. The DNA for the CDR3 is TGTGCCAGCAGCAGACACAGGGTGAGCACTGAAGCTTTCTTT. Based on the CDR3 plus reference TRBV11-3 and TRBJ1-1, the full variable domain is EAGVVQSPRYKIIEKKQPVAFWCNPISGHNTLYWYLQNLGQGPELLIRYENEEAVDDSQLPKDRFSAERLKGVDSTLKIQPAELGDSAVYLCASSRHRVSTEAFFGQGTRLTVV.

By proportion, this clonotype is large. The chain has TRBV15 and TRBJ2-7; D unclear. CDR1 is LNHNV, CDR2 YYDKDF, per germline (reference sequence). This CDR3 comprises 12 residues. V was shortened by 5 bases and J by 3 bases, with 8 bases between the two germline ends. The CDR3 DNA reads TGTGCCACCAGCGGCAGCCGCTACGAGCAGTACTTC. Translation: CATSGSRYEQYF.

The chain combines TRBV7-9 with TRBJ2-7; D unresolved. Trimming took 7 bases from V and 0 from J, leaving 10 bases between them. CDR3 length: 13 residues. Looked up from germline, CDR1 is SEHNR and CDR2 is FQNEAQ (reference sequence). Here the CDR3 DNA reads TGTGCCAGCACCGAGCAAACCTCCTACGAGCAGTACTTC. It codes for CASTEQTSYEQYF.

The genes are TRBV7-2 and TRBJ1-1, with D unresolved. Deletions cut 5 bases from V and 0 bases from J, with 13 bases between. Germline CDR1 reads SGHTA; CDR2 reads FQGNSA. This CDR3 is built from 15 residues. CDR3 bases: TGTGCCAGCAGCCGATCGTCACGGATGAACACTGAAGCTTTCTTT. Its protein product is CASSRSSRMNTEAFF.

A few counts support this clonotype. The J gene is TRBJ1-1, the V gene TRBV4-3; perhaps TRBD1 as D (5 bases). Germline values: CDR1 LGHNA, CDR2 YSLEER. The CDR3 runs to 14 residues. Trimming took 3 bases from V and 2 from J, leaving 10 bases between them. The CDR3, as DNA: TGCGCCAGCAGCCAGGTCAGGGAAAACACTGAAGCTTTCTTT. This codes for CASSQVRENTEAFF.

The CDR3 bases are TGCAGCGTCAGGGACAGGTCTAGGGGGAAGACCCAGTACTTC. It encodes CSVRDRSRGKTQYF. The chain joins TRBV29-1 to TRBJ2-5; 8 bases line up with TRBD1. From germline, CDR1 is SQVTM and CDR2 ANQGSEA. This CDR3 has 14 amino acids. J lost 6 bases, V lost 6 bases, and 12 bases had no gene match. Filled out from reference TRBV29-1 and TRBJ2-5, the complete variable domain reads SAVISQKPSRDICQRGTSLTIQCQVDSQVTMMFWYRQQPGQSLTLIATANQGSEATYESGFVIDKFPISRPNLTFSTLTVSNMSPEDSSIYLCSVRDRSRGKTQYFGPGTRLLVL.

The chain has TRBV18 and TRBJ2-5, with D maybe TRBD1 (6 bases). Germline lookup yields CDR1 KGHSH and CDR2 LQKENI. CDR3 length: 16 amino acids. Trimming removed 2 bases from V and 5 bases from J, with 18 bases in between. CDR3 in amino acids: CASSPVRSTGQETQYF. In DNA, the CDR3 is TGTGCCAGCTCACCAGTCCGTAGTACAGGACAGGAGACCCAGTACTTC.

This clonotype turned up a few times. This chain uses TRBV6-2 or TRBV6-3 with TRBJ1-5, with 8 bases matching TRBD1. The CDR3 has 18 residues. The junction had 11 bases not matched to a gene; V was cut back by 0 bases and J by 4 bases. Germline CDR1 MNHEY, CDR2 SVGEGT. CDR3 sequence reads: CASSYSSKGQAPNQPQHF. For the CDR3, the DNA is TGTGCCAGCAGTTACTCGAGTAAGGGACAGGCACCTAATCAGCCCCAGCATTTT.

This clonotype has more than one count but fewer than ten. CDR3 sequence: CASKGVNSNQPQHF. For the CDR3, the DNA is TGTGCCAGCAAAGGCGTGAATAGCAATCAGCCCCAGCATTTT. The chain combines TRBV2 with TRBJ1-5; D is unclear. This CDR3 region has 14 residues. The germline V gene has CDR1 SNHLY and CDR2 FYNNEI. V lost 7 bases, J lost 0 bases, and 10 bases lay in between.

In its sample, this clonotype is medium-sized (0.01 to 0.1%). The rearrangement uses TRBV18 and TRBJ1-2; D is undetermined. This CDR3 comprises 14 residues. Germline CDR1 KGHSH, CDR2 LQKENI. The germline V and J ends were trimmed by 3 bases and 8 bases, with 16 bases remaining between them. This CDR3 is CASSPSETANGYTF. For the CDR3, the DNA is TGTGCCAGCTCACCCAGCGAGACGGCTAACGGCTACACCTTC.

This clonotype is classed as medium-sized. CDR3 sequence (DNA): TGTGCCCTTAGAGGCAGGGTGGGCGAGCAGTACTTC. Its translation: CALRGRVGEQYF. The J gene is TRBJ2-7, the V gene TRBV28; D is possibly TRBD1 (5 bases). V lost 11 bases and J lost 6, with 17 bases in between. The CDR3 is 12 amino acids. The germline CDR1 and CDR2 sequences are MDHEN and SYDVKM.

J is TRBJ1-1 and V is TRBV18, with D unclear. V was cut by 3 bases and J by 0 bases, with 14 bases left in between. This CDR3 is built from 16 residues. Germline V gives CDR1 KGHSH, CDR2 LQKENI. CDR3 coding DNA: TGTGCCAGCTCACCCCTCTATGGTGAACTGAACACTGAAGCTTTCTTT. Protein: CASSPLYGELNTEAFF.

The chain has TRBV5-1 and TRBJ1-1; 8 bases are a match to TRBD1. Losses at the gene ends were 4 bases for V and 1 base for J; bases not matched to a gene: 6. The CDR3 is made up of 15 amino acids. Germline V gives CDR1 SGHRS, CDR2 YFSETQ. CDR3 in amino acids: CASSITGTGNTEAFF. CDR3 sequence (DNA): TGCGCCAGCAGCATAACCGGGACAGGGAACACTGAAGCTTTCTTT.

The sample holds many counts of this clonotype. The CDR3 nucleotides are TGTGCCAGCAGCTTAGGAAGCTACGAGCAGTACTTC. This sequence encodes CASSLGSYEQYF. This chain joins TRBV11-2 and TRBJ2-7; D gene unclear. The CDR3 extends over 12 amino acids. V was trimmed by 1 base and J by 3 bases, leaving 4 bases between them. Per the germline V gene, CDR1 is SGHAT and CDR2 is FQNNGV.

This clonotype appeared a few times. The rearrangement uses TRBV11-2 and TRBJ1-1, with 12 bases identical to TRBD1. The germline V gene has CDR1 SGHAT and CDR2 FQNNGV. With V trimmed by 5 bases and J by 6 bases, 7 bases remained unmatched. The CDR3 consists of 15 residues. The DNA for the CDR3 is TGTGCCAGCAGCACAACCGGGACAGGGGGCGCTGAAGCTTTCTTT. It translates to CASSTTGTGGAEAFF.